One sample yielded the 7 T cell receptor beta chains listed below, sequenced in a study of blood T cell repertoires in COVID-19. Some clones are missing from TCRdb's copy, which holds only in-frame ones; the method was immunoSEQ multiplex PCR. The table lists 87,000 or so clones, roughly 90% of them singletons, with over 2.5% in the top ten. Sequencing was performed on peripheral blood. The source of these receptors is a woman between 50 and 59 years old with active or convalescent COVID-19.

This CDR3 reads CASSLLQGRAYNSPLHF. CDR3 DNA sequence: TGTGCCAGTAGCCTCCTTCAGGGAAGGGCTTATAATTCACCCCTCCACTTT. The rearrangement links TRBV19 to TRBJ1-6, with a weak D call TRBD1 (5 bases). The V end lost 6 bases, the J end lost 4 bases, and 19 bases lay between the germline ends. The CDR3 extends over 17 amino acids. CDR1 and CDR2 from the germline V gene are LNHDA and SQIVND (reference sequence).

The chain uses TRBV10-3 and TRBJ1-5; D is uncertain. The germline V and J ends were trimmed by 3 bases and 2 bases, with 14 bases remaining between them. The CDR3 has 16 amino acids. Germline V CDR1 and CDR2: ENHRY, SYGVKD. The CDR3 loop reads CAISESSPRGNQPQHF. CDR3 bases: TGTGCCATCAGTGAATCAAGCCCGAGGGGCAATCAGCCCCAGCATTTT.

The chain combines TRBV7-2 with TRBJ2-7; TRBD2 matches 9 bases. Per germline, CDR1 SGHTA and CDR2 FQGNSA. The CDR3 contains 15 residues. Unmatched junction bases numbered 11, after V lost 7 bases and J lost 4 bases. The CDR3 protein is CASNITRLAGYEQYF. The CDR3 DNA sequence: TGTGCCAGCAACATTACCCGGCTAGCGGGATACGAGCAGTACTTC.

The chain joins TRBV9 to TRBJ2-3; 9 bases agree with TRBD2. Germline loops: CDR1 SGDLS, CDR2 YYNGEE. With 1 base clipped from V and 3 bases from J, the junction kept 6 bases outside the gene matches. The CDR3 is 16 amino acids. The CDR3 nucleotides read TGTGCCAGCAGCGTAAAACCAGCGGGGGGAACAGATACGCAGTATTTT. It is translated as CASSVKPAGGTDTQYF.

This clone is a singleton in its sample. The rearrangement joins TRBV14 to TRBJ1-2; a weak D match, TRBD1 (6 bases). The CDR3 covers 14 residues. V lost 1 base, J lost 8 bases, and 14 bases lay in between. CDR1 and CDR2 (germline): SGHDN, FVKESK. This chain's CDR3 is CASSQATGLGGYTF. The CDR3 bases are TGTGCCAGCAGCCAAGCGACAGGATTGGGAGGCTACACCTTC.

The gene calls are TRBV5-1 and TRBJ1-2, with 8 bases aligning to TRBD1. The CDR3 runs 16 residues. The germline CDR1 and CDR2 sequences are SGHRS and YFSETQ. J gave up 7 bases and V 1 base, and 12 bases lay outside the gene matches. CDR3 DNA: TGCGCCAGCAGCTTGAGGTCCAACAGGGGGGAGGCTGGCTACACCTTC. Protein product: CASSLRSNRGEAGYTF.

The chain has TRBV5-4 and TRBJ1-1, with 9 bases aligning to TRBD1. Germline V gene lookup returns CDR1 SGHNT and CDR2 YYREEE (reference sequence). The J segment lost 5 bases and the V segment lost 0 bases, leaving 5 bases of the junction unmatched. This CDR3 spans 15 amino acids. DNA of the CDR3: TGTGCCAGCAGCTTGGACAGGGGGCGAGTAACTGAAGCTTTCTTT. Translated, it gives CASSLDRGRVTEAFF.